The T cell receptor (beta chain) under discussion was sequenced for a study of beta chain features in type 1 diabetes. Study outcomes and limitations: Naive, central memory and Treg TCRB repertoires seemed to resemble each other more closely in patients than they did in healthy donors. Moderately but significantly shorter TCRB CDR3s were found in Type 1 diabetes patients in all four CD4+ subsets.

The investigators reverse transcribed all of the isolated RNA, so they sequenced expressed TCRB transcripts. Here immunoSEQ multiplex PCR was the method, and the copy in TCRdb shows in-frame clones only, minus some. The sample includes 310,000 or so clones, roughly 8.8% of them seen just once. Germline CDR1 reads LNHDA; CDR2 reads SQIVND (reference sequence). CDR3 length: 13 amino acids. Trimming pared 5 bases from V and 3 bases from J, leaving 8 bases between. This clone was seen ten or more times. Its antigen is not identified. This TCR was sampled from a man younger than 45 with type 1 diabetes. The sequenced material came from central memory CD4+ T cells from blood. The rearrangement joins TRBV19 to TRBJ1-5; no reliable D call. This CDR3 is CASSLGINQPQHF. The DNA for the CDR3 is TGTGCCAGTAGTCTTGGGATCAATCAGCCCCAGCATTTT.